The 23 T cell receptor beta chains below were found in one sample sequenced in a study of blood T cells in healthy people across ages (dated by TCRdb to about 2015). Library preparation employed 5' RACE. For sequencing, an Illumina HiSeq 2500 was employed. A second PCR of about 6 to 11 cycles was performed with a sample-barcoded 5' primer and a J-beta primer mix. In-frame beta chains were kept once TCRdb had trimmed the public reads at Q25 with fastp and called clones with MiXCR. Rows merge per CDR3 protein into single entries with the most common DNA and genes. Within this sample are approximately 690,000 distinct CDR3 sequences, with 58% of them counted one time only. Jointly, the top ten make up 30% to 40% of the sample. Sequenced material: blood. These receptors all come from a man between 60 and 70 years old in good health.

The chain is built from TRBV29-1 and TRBJ2-3; 13 positions match TRBD2. V shed 6 bases, J shed 4 bases, and the junction held 4 bases outside the gene matches. The germline CDR1 and CDR2 sequences are SQVTM and ANQGSEA. The CDR3 runs 14 residues. CDR3 region: CSVETSGGPDTQYF. The CDR3 nucleotides read TGCAGCGTGGAGACTAGCGGGGGGCCAGATACGCAGTATTTT.

The rearrangement uses TRBV29-1 and TRBJ1-2, with 7 bases lining up with TRBD1. Trimming cost V 1 base and J 11 bases; bases outside gene matches: 10. Per germline, CDR1 SQVTM and CDR2 ANQGSEA. This CDR3 has 13 amino acids. CDR3 DNA sequence: TGCAGCGTTGAAGTTCTGAGGGGGCGCAAGTACACCTTC. Translating gives CSVEVLRGRKYTF.

A few counts support this clonotype. The gene calls are TRBV20-1 and TRBJ2-1, with D possibly being TRBD2 (5 bases). Germline V gene data show CDR1 as DFQATT and CDR2 as SNEGSKA (reference sequence). The V and J ends lost 3 bases and 8 bases respectively, with 14 bases between them. The length of the CDR3 is 13 residues. The CDR3, as DNA: TGCAGTGCTAGTACGGGGTTAGGAGATGAGCAGTTCTTC. This encodes CSASTGLGDEQFF.

The chain is built from TRBV6-2 or TRBV6-3 and TRBJ2-1; tentatively, D is TRBD1 (6 bases). The CDR3 contains 15 residues. CDR1 MNHEY and CDR2 SVGEGT come from the germline V gene. V shed 5 bases and J shed 7 bases, with 18 bases lying between them. This chain's CDR3 is CASSQGLALYNEQFF. The CDR3 nucleotides are TGTGCCAGCAGTCAGGGGCTCGCACTGTATAATGAGCAGTTCTTC.

V gene TRBV4-1 combines with J gene TRBJ2-2; D is possibly TRBD2 (5 bases). The CDR3 covers 13 residues. V was pared by 4 bases and J by 4 bases, with 7 bases between. CDR1 and CDR2 (germline): MGHRA, YSYEKL. This CDR3 is CASSREGTGELFF. The CDR3 bases are TGCGCCAGCAGCCGTGAGGGCACCGGGGAGCTGTTTTTT.

The rearrangement links TRBV29-1 to TRBJ1-2; no clear D gene. The germline gives CDR1 SQVTM, CDR2 ANQGSEA. The CDR3 extends over 14 amino acids. Trimming removed 1 base at V and 4 bases at J, with 13 bases between. CDR3 DNA: TGCAGCGTTGAAGCCCAGATCTTAACCTATGGCTACACCTTC. Protein product: CSVEAQILTYGYTF.

The chain combines TRBV9 with TRBJ2-5; D assignment may be TRBD1 or TRBD2 (5 bases each). Judging by the DNA end, TRBJ2-7 fits better; the J call may be wrong. The CDR3 spans 13 residues. Germline CDR1 SGDLS, CDR2 YYNGEE. CDR3 sequence reads: CASSYTRGTEQYF. The CDR3 DNA is TGTGCCAGCAGCTATACCAGAGGGACCGAGCAGTACTTC.

This clonotype has a single count. The genes are TRBV19 and TRBJ2-1, with 9 bases matching TRBD2. CDR1 and CDR2 from the germline V gene are LNHDA and SQIVND (reference sequence). The CDR3 has 15 amino acids. The junction had 9 bases not matched to a gene; V was cut back by 5 bases and J by 7 bases. The CDR3 loop is CASSPTGTSLNEQFF. CDR3 DNA sequence: TGTGCCAGTAGTCCAACCGGGACTAGCTTGAATGAGCAGTTCTTC.

This clonotype has just one count. The chain carries TRBV6-1 and TRBJ1-2, with TRBD1 matching over 7 bases. The CDR3 runs to 15 residues. Germline V gene data show CDR1 as MNHNS and CDR2 as SASEGT. V was clipped by 4 bases and J by 0 bases; unmatched bases: 5. DNA of the CDR3: TGTGCCAGCAGTGCGACAGGGACCTCTAACTATGGCTACACCTTC. Protein sequence: CASSATGTSNYGYTF.

This clonotype was seen more than once but under ten times. The rearrangement uses TRBV20-1 and TRBJ2-1; D might be TRBD2 (6 bases). Germline-derived CDR1 and CDR2 are DFQATT and SNEGSKA (reference sequence). V was clipped by 3 bases and J by 7 bases, with 13 bases between them. The CDR3 spans 13 residues. CDR3 in DNA: TGCAGTGCTAGTCCTAGCGCGAGGAATGAGCAGTTCTTC. This encodes CSASPSARNEQFF.

The chain recombines TRBV6-5 with TRBJ2-3; 8 nucleotides line up with TRBD2. The CDR3 covers 16 residues. V shed 0 bases and J 3 bases; nucleotides not matched to a gene: 5. Germline CDR1 reads MNHEY; CDR2 reads SVGAGI. CDR3 protein: CASSYSNGGATDTQYF. CDR3 coding DNA: TGTGCCAGCAGTTACTCGAACGGGGGGGCGACAGATACGCAGTATTTT.

The V gene is TRBV7-9, the J gene TRBJ2-7; TRBD1 aligns across 10 bases. V gave up 10 bases and J gave up 3 bases; unmatched junction bases: 6. Looked up from germline, CDR1 is SEHNR and CDR2 is FQNEAQ (reference sequence). The CDR3 length is 13 residues. CDR3 sequence reads: CAIGRDRGYEQYF. In DNA, the CDR3 is TGTGCCATCGGCCGGGACAGGGGCTACGAGCAGTACTTC.

This chain links TRBV20-1 with TRBJ2-5, with D possibly being TRBD1 (5 bases). The CDR3 contains 15 residues. Deletions cut 1 base from V and 5 bases from J, with 17 bases between. CDR1 DFQATT and CDR2 SNEGSKA come from the germline V gene (reference sequence). The CDR3 coding sequence is TGCAGTGCTAGAGCGTTTGGGGCAATCAAGGAGACCCAGTACTTC. This codes for CSARAFGAIKETQYF.

V is TRBV20-1 and J is TRBJ2-2; TRBD2 aligns across 10 bases. CDR3 size: 14 residues. Trimming at V came to 4 bases and at J to 4 bases, leaving 3 bases not matched to a gene. Germline V gives CDR1 DFQATT, CDR2 SNEGSKA (reference sequence). The CDR3: CSATSGGGTGELFF. The CDR3 bases are TGCAGTGCTACTAGCGGGGGTGGCACCGGGGAGCTGTTTTTT.

In its sample, this clonotype was seen a few times. This rearrangement joins TRBV10-3 to TRBJ2-7, with D perhaps TRBD1 (5 bases). Looked up from germline, CDR1 is ENHRY and CDR2 is SYGVKD. The CDR3 extends over 13 amino acids. With 3 bases removed from V and 6 bases from J, the gap between germline ends came to 12 bases. The CDR3 DNA is TGTGCCATCAGTGAAGGGGTTAGCTCCGAGCAGTACTTC. Residues: CAISEGVSSEQYF.

This rearrangement joins TRBV25-1 to TRBJ2-5; TRBD2 matches at 12 bases. This CDR3 contains 14 residues. The germline V gene encodes CDR1 MGHDK and CDR2 SYGVNS. The V and J ends lost 7 bases and 5 bases, in that order; junction bases with no gene match: 5. The CDR3 DNA reads TGTGCCAGCACCCTAGCGGGGGGGCCGGAGACCCAGTACTTC. Residues: CASTLAGGPETQYF.

This clonotype was recorded a few times. The gene calls are TRBV28 and TRBJ2-4; D not certain. The CDR3 is made up of 16 amino acids. The V gene lost 8 bases and the J gene lost 0 bases, with 17 bases spanning the gap. Germline-derived CDR1 and CDR2 are MDHEN and SYDVKM. The CDR3 DNA is TGTGCCAGCCCCCCTCACCAGGATTTAGCCAAAAACATTCAGTACTTC. This gives the protein CASPPHQDLAKNIQYF. The full variable domain, in which reference TRBV28 and TRBJ2-4 provide the parts outside the CDR3, is DVKVTQSSRYLVKRTGEKVFLECVQDMDHENMFWYRQDPGLGLRLIYFSYDVKMKEKGDIPEGYSVSREKKERFSLILESASTNQTSMYLCASPPHQDLAKNIQYFGAGTRLSVL.

V usage is TRBV20-1 and J usage is TRBJ2-3, with D tentatively TRBD1 (8 bases). The CDR3 totals 14 residues. V was clipped by 3 bases and J by 5 bases, with 15 bases between them. The germline V gene has CDR1 DFQATT and CDR2 SNEGSKA (reference sequence). The CDR3 is CSARAGDRKDTQYF. The CDR3 DNA sequence: TGCAGTGCTAGGGCGGGGGACAGGAAAGATACGCAGTATTTT.

This clonotype has more than one count but fewer than ten. The rearrangement uses TRBV7-2 and TRBJ2-1; 10 positions agree with TRBD2. Per germline, CDR1 SGHTA and CDR2 FQGNSA. The ends lost 1 base at V and 6 bases at J; junction bases unmatched: 3. The length of the CDR3 is 15 residues. CDR3 DNA sequence: TGTGCCAGCAGCTTAGAAGGGACTAGCGCCAATGAGCAGTTCTTC. Protein sequence: CASSLEGTSANEQFF.

This clonotype was counted a few times. The V call is TRBV29-1, the J call TRBJ2-5, with 8 nucleotides matching TRBD1. CDR3 length equals 15 residues. J was trimmed by 3 bases and V by 6 bases; bases with no gene match: 12. In germline, CDR1 is SQVTM, CDR2 ANQGSEA. CDR3 region: CSVVLPLTGEETQYF. The CDR3, as DNA: TGCAGCGTCGTACTACCCCTGACAGGGGAAGAGACCCAGTACTTC.

The V gene is TRBV7-2, the J gene TRBJ2-4; 9 positions agree with TRBD1. The junction had 13 bases not matched to a gene; V was cut back by 5 bases and J by 11 bases. Germline CDR1 SGHTA, CDR2 FQGNSA. This CDR3 is built from 15 residues. CDR3 DNA: TGTGCCAGCAGCGCAACAGGGGGCTCGGAGAACTTTCAGTACTTC. It specifies CASSATGGSENFQYF.

This CDR3 reads CSVRLAGGVDTQYF. Here the CDR3 DNA reads TGCAGCGTCCGACTAGCGGGGGGGGTGGATACGCAGTATTTT. The chain employs TRBV29-1 and TRBJ2-3; 14 bases are a match to TRBD2. Germline CDR1 reads SQVTM; CDR2 reads ANQGSEA. This CDR3 has 14 amino acids. V was pared by 6 bases and J by 6 bases, with 5 bases of the junction left unmatched.

This clonotype was detected only a few times. The V call is TRBV29-1, the J call TRBJ1-5; weak D call: TRBD1 (6 bases). This CDR3 contains 13 residues. Germline V CDR1 and CDR2: SQVTM, ANQGSEA. The V end lost 7 bases, the J end lost 1 base, and 11 bases lay between the germline ends. The CDR3 sequence is CSARTASNQPQHF. CDR3 in DNA: TGCAGCGCCAGGACAGCAAGCAATCAGCCCCAGCATTTT. Variable domain in full (rest from reference TRBV29-1 and TRBJ1-5): SAVISQKPSRDICQRGTSLTIQCQVDSQVTMMFWYRQQPGQSLTLIATANQGSEATYESGFVIDKFPISRPNLTFSTLTVSNMSPEDSSIYLCSARTASNQPQHFGDGTRLSIL.